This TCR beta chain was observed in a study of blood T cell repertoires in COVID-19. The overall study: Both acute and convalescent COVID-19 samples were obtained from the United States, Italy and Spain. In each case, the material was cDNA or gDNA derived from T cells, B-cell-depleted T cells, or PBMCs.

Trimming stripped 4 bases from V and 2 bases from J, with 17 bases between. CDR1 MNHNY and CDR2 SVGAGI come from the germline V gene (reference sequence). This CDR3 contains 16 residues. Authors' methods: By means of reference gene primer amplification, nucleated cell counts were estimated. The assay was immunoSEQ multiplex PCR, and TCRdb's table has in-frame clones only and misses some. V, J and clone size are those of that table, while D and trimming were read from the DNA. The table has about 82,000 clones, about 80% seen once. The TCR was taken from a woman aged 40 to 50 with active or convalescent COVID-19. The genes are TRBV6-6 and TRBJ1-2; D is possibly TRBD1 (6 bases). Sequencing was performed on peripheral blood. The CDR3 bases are TGTGCCAGCAGTTTAGGGGGTAGGAAATTCAACTATGGCTACACCTTC. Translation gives CASSLGGRKFNYGYTF.